This TCR beta chain comes out of a study of T cells in Graves' hyperthyroidism and ophthalmopathy. Amplification of TCR beta CDR3 regions was performed using RNA transcripts as template. The TCR CDR3 first-round RT-PCR relied on the HTBI primer set. TCRdb processed the multiplex PCR reads anew with MiXCR; each CDR3 protein has one entry. The sample has tens of thousands of distinct CDR3 sequences, roughly 56% seen once; the top ten hold over 30%. The table lists this clonotype with many counts. Germline trimming cut 5 bases from V and 4 bases from J; bases unmatched to any gene: 2. Germline values: CDR1 SGHRS, CDR2 YFSETQ. This CDR3 region has 12 residues.

Material for sequencing was peripheral blood or thyroid tissue (not recorded which). The sequence derives from a man aged 18 to 29 with Graves' hyperthyroidism. This chain uses TRBV5-1 with TRBJ1-1, with TRBD1 identical over 7 bases. The CDR3 coding sequence is TGCGCCAGCAGTTCAGGGGGCACTGAAGCTTTCTTT. This translates into CASSSGGTEAFF.